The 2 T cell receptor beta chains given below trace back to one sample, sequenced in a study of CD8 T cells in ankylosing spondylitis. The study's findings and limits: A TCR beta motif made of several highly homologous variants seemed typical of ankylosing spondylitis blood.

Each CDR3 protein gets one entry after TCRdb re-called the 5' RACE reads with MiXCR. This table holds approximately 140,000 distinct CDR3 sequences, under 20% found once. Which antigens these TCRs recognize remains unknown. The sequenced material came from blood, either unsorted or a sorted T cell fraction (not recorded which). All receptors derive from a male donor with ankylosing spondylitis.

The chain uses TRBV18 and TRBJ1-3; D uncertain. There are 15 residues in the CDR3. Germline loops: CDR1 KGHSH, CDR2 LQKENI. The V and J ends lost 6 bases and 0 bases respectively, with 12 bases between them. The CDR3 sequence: CASSPDSISGNTIYF. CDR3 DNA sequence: TGTGCCAGCTCTCCGGACTCGATCTCTGGAAACACCATATATTTT.

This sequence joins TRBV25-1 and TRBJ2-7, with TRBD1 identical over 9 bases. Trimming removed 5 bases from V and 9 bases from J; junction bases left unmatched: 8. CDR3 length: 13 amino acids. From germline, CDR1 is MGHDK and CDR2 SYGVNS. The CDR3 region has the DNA TGTGCCAGCAGTCCCCGGGACAGGGCCGTGCAGTACTTC. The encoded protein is CASSPRDRAVQYF.